This T cell receptor beta chain was found in a study of early T cells in non-severe SARS-CoV-2 infection. Study summary: Sequencing of bulk RNA from unsorted whole blood was done, without chain pairing.

Whole-study findings and limits: Matches to VDJdb favored anti-spike CD8 responses and missed private and CD4 specificities.

The CDR3 has 15 residues. V lost 2 bases and J lost 3; bases outside the gene matches: 6. Germline CDR1 SGDLS, CDR2 YYNGEE. This clonotype has ten or more counts. Its antigen is not identified. In the library, individual cDNA molecules carried attached unique molecular identifiers. Using its own MiXCR run on the 5' RACE reads, TCRdb lists one record per CDR3 protein. The sample has roughly 58,000 distinct CDR3 sequences, approximately 6.7% seen once. Source material: whole blood. The TCR sequence derives from an adult who was a healthcare worker with PCR-confirmed SARS-CoV-2 infection or an uninfected control (not recorded which). This chain connects TRBV9 to TRBJ2-5; 8 nucleotides align to TRBD2. The CDR3 protein is CASSVVPAGEETQYF. In DNA form, the CDR3 reads TGTGCCAGCAGCGTTGTTCCAGCGGGGGAAGAGACCCAGTACTTC.